This TCR beta chain stems from a study of blood T cell repertoires in COVID-19. Across the study: Material from acute and convalescent COVID-19 was sourced from the United States, Italy and Spain. PBMCs, B-cell-depleted T cells, or T cells were the source of the cDNA or gDNA that made up the material.

This clone showed up just a few times. V gave up 5 bases and J gave up 7 bases; unmatched junction bases: 7. The V gene's germline CDR1 is KGHDR and CDR2 SFDVKD. CDR3 length: 16 residues. Per the study methods: Reference gene primers were amplified, and this amplification served to estimate nucleated cell counts. The method was immunoSEQ multiplex PCR; TCRdb's version includes in-frame clones alone and lacks a portion of them. Clone size and the V and J calls come from that table; the DNA yielded D and trimming. This sample has roughly 100,000 clones, with 80% to 90% found just once. Sequencing was carried out using peripheral blood. This clonotype was sampled from a human donor in a cohort sampled during active COVID-19. This chain links TRBV24-1 with TRBJ2-2; 12 bases agree with TRBD1. CDR3 nucleotide sequence: TGTGCCACCAGTGTCTCGGGACAGGGGGCGGACGGGGAGCTGTTTTTT. Translating it yields CATSVSGQGADGELFF.